Following are 21 T cell receptor beta chains from one sample sequenced in a study of T cell responses to AZD1222 COVID-19 vaccine. Here immunoSEQ multiplex PCR was the method, and the copy in TCRdb shows in-frame clones only, minus some. Among roughly 150,000 clones listed, roughly nine tenths were seen once. The material was peripheral blood, obtained after recovery from COVID-19. These receptors were obtained from an adult who had recovered from COVID-19.

The V call is TRBV6-5, the J call TRBJ2-7; tentative D call: TRBD2 (5 bases). The CDR3 loop spans 14 amino acids. The V end lost 0 bases, the J end lost 4 bases, and 10 bases lay between the germline ends. Per the germline V gene, CDR1 is MNHEY and CDR2 is SVGAGI. The CDR3 region is CASSYSMPGYEQYF. The CDR3 nucleotides read TGTGCCAGCAGTTACTCGATGCCGGGGTACGAGCAGTACTTC.

The rearrangement joins TRBV14 to TRBJ1-5, with unresolved D. Germline V gene data show CDR1 as SGHDN and CDR2 as FVKESK. CDR3 length equals 14 residues. Trimming left V 4 bases short and J 4 bases short, with 11 bases between. CDR3 bases: TGTGCCAGCAGCCCCCTCGGGCCGAATCAGCCCCAGCATTTT. This translates into CASSPLGPNQPQHF.

The V and J genes are TRBV28 and TRBJ1-6, with D perhaps matching TRBD1 (6 bases). CDR1 and CDR2 (germline): MDHEN, SYDVKM. Trimming left V 6 bases short and J 4 bases short, with 10 bases between. This CDR3 spans 14 amino acids. The DNA of the CDR3 is TGTGCCAGCAGCCGAGGGGGTTATAATTCACCCCTCCACTTT. This codes for CASSRGGYNSPLHF.

The CDR3 spells CASSDRADTQYF. DNA for the CDR3: TGTGCCAGCAGCGACAGGGCAGATACGCAGTATTTT. The V call is TRBV2, the J call TRBJ2-3; TRBD1 agrees at 7 bases. CDR3 length: 12 amino acids. V was pared by 6 bases and J by 4 bases, with 1 base of the junction left unmatched. In germline, CDR1 is SNHLY, CDR2 FYNNEI.

The chain couples TRBV6-6 to TRBJ2-2; D not resolved. Trimming cost V 8 bases and J 7 bases, with 8 bases left between them. CDR1 is MNHNY and CDR2 is SVGAGI in the germline V gene (reference sequence). The CDR3 is made up of 11 amino acids. CDR3 sequence reads: CASGTSGELFF. The CDR3 DNA sequence: TGTGCCAGCGGCACAAGCGGGGAGCTGTTTTTT.

This rearrangement joins TRBV7-2 to TRBJ1-1; D gene ambiguous. The CDR3 is 14 residues long. With 0 bases removed from V and 6 bases from J, the gap between germline ends came to 11 bases. The germline CDR1 and CDR2 sequences are SGHTA and FQGNSA. The CDR3: CASSLAPGSAEAFF. The CDR3 DNA sequence: TGTGCCAGCAGCTTAGCGCCGGGGTCTGCTGAAGCTTTCTTT.

The rearrangement joins TRBV24-1 to TRBJ2-7; 9 nucleotides match TRBD1. The V and J ends lost 6 bases and 7 bases, in that order; junction bases with no gene match: 6. The CDR3 extends over 13 amino acids. CDR1 is KGHDR and CDR2 is SFDVKD in the germline V gene. The CDR3 is CATSIQGAAEQYF. CDR3 nucleotide sequence: TGTGCCACCAGTATACAGGGGGCGGCGGAGCAGTACTTC.

The V call is TRBV19, the J call TRBJ2-3, with D possibly being TRBD1 or TRBD2 (5 bases each). The CDR3 length is 13 residues. Germline CDR1 LNHDA, CDR2 SQIVND (reference sequence). V lost 3 bases and J 5 bases, leaving 9 bases between the germline ends. This CDR3 is CASSIPGGDTQYF. The CDR3 nucleotides read TGTGCCAGTAGTATCCCTGGGGGAGATACGCAGTATTTT.

The rearrangement uses TRBV7-9 and TRBJ1-4, with 7 bases lining up with TRBD1. The germline V gene has CDR1 SEHNR and CDR2 FQNEAQ (reference sequence). The V and J ends lost 5 bases and 8 bases, in that order; junction bases with no gene match: 8. CDR3 length equals 14 residues. The CDR3 nucleotides are TGTGCCAGCAGCCGCCGGGACAGTTACGAAAAACTGTTTTTT. It is translated as CASSRRDSYEKLFF.

J is TRBJ1-4 and V is TRBV6-1; D is unclear. Germline CDR1 and CDR2: MNHNS and SASEGT. The V end was cut by 0 bases, the J end by 6 bases, with 11 bases between. CDR3 size: 15 residues. The chain's CDR3 is CASSEAIGEDEKLFF. The CDR3 DNA reads TGTGCCAGCAGTGAAGCAATTGGAGAGGATGAAAAACTGTTTTTT.

The chain has TRBV11-3 and TRBJ2-6; D call uncertain. Germline assignment: CDR1 SGHNT and CDR2 YENEEA. The CDR3 sequence is 15 residues long. V was shortened by 5 bases and J by 2 bases, with 10 bases between the two germline ends. In nucleotides, the CDR3 is TGTGCCAGCAGCCCCCGAGGCCCTGGGGCCAACGTCCTGACTTTC. Translated, it gives CASSPRGPGANVLTF.

J is TRBJ1-2 and V is TRBV5-6; no definite D call. Germline V lookup: CDR1 SGHDT, CDR2 YYEEEE. V lost 1 base and J 4 bases, leaving 14 bases between the germline ends. This CDR3 has 15 residues. CDR3 DNA sequence: TGTGCCAGCAGCTTGAAGGGTAGGAACTCCTATGGCTACACCTTC. Translation gives CASSLKGRNSYGYTF.

This chain links TRBV5-6 with TRBJ2-7, with D perhaps TRBD1 (6 bases). Germline CDR1 is SGHDT and CDR2 is YYEEEE. Deletions cut 5 bases from V and 3 bases from J, with 15 bases between. This CDR3 contains 14 residues. The CDR3 is CASSQQGPLYEQYF. CDR3 nucleotide sequence: TGTGCCAGCAGTCAACAGGGTCCCCTCTACGAGCAGTACTTC.

The rearrangement joins TRBV7-6 to TRBJ2-1; possible D gene TRBD1, 6 bases. The V end lost 0 bases, the J end lost 8 bases, and 17 bases lay between the germline ends. The CDR3 covers 16 residues. Germline V lookup: CDR1 SGHVS, CDR2 FNYEAQ. Written as DNA, the CDR3 is TGTGCCAGCAGCTTAGCTACAGGGTTTTCGAACGATGAGCAGTTCTTC. This encodes CASSLATGFSNDEQFF.

The chain is built from TRBV28 and TRBJ2-7, with unresolved D. The V gene lost 2 bases and the J gene lost 3 bases, with 8 bases spanning the gap. This CDR3 has 13 amino acids. Germline CDR1 and CDR2: MDHEN and SYDVKM. The CDR3 DNA sequence: TGTGCCAGCAGTTTAGGGCTACTCTACGAGCAGTACTTC. This codes for CASSLGLLYEQYF.

The chain has TRBV11-3 and TRBJ2-1, with D possibly matching TRBD2 (5 bases). The CDR3 totals 13 residues. Trimming stripped 5 bases from V and 2 bases from J, with 7 bases between. The germline CDR1 and CDR2 sequences are SGHNT and YENEEA. CDR3 sequence reads: CASSDSAYNEQFF. CDR3 coding DNA: TGTGCCAGCAGCGATAGCGCCTACAATGAGCAGTTCTTC.

The J gene is TRBJ2-1, the V gene TRBV11-1; tentative D call: TRBD2 (5 bases). The CDR3 is made up of 14 amino acids. V was pared by 5 bases and J by 8 bases, with 16 bases between. Germline CDR1 and CDR2: SGHAT and FQDESV (reference sequence). The CDR3 spells CASSPTTPGDEQFF. Here the CDR3 DNA reads TGTGCCAGCAGCCCGACTACTCCGGGCGATGAGCAGTTCTTC.

This clone was detected once. The rearrangement links TRBV7-2 to TRBJ2-7; 7 bases fit TRBD1. The junction had 7 bases not matched to a gene; V was cut back by 5 bases and J by 6 bases. The CDR3 covers 13 residues. Germline CDR1 and CDR2: SGHTA and FQGNSA. The DNA of the CDR3 is TGTGCCAGCAGCCGGGACAGCTCCAGCGAGCAGTACTTC. It yields the protein CASSRDSSSEQYF.

The DNA of the CDR3 is TGTGCCATCAGTGACGTCCCCCGGACAGGGTTAGGTCAGCCCCAGCATTTT. Its translation: CAISDVPRTGLGQPQHF. V and J are TRBV10-3 and TRBJ1-5, with 8 positions matching TRBD1. With 3 bases clipped from V and 6 bases from J, the junction kept 13 bases outside the gene matches. This CDR3 is 17 amino acids long. Germline V gene sequence: CDR1 ENHRY, CDR2 SYGVKD.

The CDR3 DNA is TGTGCCAGCAGTGACGGACAACCCTCCTACAATGAGCAGTTCTTC. Protein: CASSDGQPSYNEQFF. The V call is TRBV6-4, the J call TRBJ2-1, with D possibly being TRBD1 (5 bases). The CDR3 consists of 15 residues. In germline, CDR1 is MRHNA, CDR2 SNTAGT. The ends were cut back, 2 bases at V and 0 bases at J, with 8 bases in the middle.

The chain combines TRBV11-3 with TRBJ2-7, with D possibly matching TRBD2 (7 bases). V shed 1 base and J shed 1 base, with 11 bases lying between them. This CDR3 comprises 15 residues. Germline CDR1 and CDR2: SGHNT and YENEEA. The CDR3 is CASSLGGGTSYEQYF. The CDR3 DNA sequence: TGTGCCAGCAGCTTAGGCGGGGGCACATCCTACGAGCAGTACTTC. Supplemented by reference TRBV11-3 and TRBJ2-7, the full variable domain reads EAGVVQSPRYKIIEKKQPVAFWCNPISGHNTLYWYLQNLGQGPELLIRYENEEAVDDSQLPKDRFSAERLKGVDSTLKIQPAELGDSAVYLCASSLGGGTSYEQYFGPGTRLTVT.